This TCR beta chain was sequenced for a study of T cell repertoires in cytomegalovirus infection. Background on the study: It was the public TCR beta signatures that indicated both CMV infection and matching HLA type. General observations from the study: HLA-C-restricted CMV clonotypes gave the most frequent clonotype in two of eight donors. Of the TCR beta families, the public ones yielded a cumulative frequency that identified carriers of CMV plus the relevant HLA.

Details on this clonotype: Its cognate antigen is unknown.

From the reads, TCRdb called clonotypes with MiXCR, one entry per CDR3 protein. The data show 150,000 to 200,000 distinct CDR3 sequences, around 14% seen once. V lost 5 bases, J lost 1 base, and 12 bases lay in between. The germline CDR1 and CDR2 sequences are DFQATT and SNEGSKA (reference sequence). The CDR3 has 14 residues. The sequence derives from a human donor in good health (CMV status not recorded). Some clones in this sample may be carry-over from other donors' samples. The specimen was PBMCs. V is TRBV20-1 and J is TRBJ1-5; D might be TRBD1 (5 bases). The DNA for the CDR3 is TGCAGTGCTCCCGGGACGTTGAGCAATCAGCCCCAGCATTTT. It yields the protein CSAPGTLSNQPQHF.